The source of this T cell receptor (beta chain) is a study of OX40 agonist ivuxolimab in advanced cancers. Across the whole study: Cohort: 65% to 90% men, mean age about 60, aged about 20 to 90. Study-wide results and caveats: At 0.1 to 3.0 mg/kg, clonal expansion of CD4+ and CD8+ blood T cells had occurred by week 6.

Blood got drawn at baseline, again on cycle 4 day 1, and then on cycle 7 day 1. Germline assignment: CDR1 SGHRS and CDR2 YFSETQ. The V end lost 4 bases, the J end lost 5 bases, and 16 bases lay between the germline ends. The CDR3 contains 14 residues. Clones were sequenced by immunoSEQ multiplex PCR, and TCRdb holds only the in-frame ones, with some missing. Counted here are tens of thousands of clones, approximately 92% occurring once; the ten biggest clones make up over 7.5%. Turning to this clone: The target antigen is unknown.

The TCR sequence derives from an adult with an advanced solid tumor such as melanoma, head and neck, liver or kidney cancer. Source: CD4+ or CD8+ T cells sorted from blood, taken in a trial of the OX40 agonist ivuxolimab. This sequence joins TRBV5-1 and TRBJ2-7; TRBD1 might be the D (6 bases). The CDR3 DNA reads TGCGCCAGCAGCGTCGGGACATATAACCACGAGCAGTACTTC. Protein product: CASSVGTYNHEQYF.